This TCR beta chain was captured in a study of beta chain features in type 1 diabetes. Notes on the study in general: Compared with healthy donors, patients appeared to share more similar naive, central memory and regulatory TCRB repertoires. Fewer insertions but more deletions were seen at VDJ junctions in type 1 diabetes patients.

As to this clone: The antigen is not known.

In germline, CDR1 is SGHDN, CDR2 FVKESK. Trimming took off 0 bases at V and 5 bases at J, with 11 bases between the two ends. CDR3 length: 15 residues. Investigators reverse transcribed all isolated RNA, so they sequenced expressed TCRB transcripts. Only in-frame clones appear in the TCRdb table, and some are missing; sequencing was by immunoSEQ multiplex PCR. Found here are around 500,000 clones, 25% to 35% of them singletons; the top ten hold around 0.065%. The sequencing input was naive CD4+ T cells from blood. This sequence was found in a man between 18 and 29 years old in good health. The genes are TRBV14 and TRBJ2-1; D ambiguous. The CDR3 here is CASSQEYLLHNEQFF. In DNA, the CDR3 is TGTGCCAGCAGCCAAGAGTACTTACTCCACAATGAGCAGTTCTTC.